The 16 T cell receptor beta chains given below trace back to one sample, sequenced in a study of T cell repertoires in cytomegalovirus infection. TCRdb called the reads again in MiXCR, with one record for every CDR3 protein. This sample has 510,000 or so distinct CDR3 sequences, with less than 30% found just once. What was sequenced was PBMCs. All receptors derive from a human donor in good health (CMV status not recorded). Some clones in this sample may be carry-over from other donors' samples.

This sequence joins TRBV6-6 and TRBJ2-5; D possibly corresponds to TRBD2 (5 bases). The CDR3 totals 12 residues. V was pared by 2 bases and J by 8 bases, with 9 bases between. Looked up from germline, CDR1 is MNHNY and CDR2 is SVGAGI (reference sequence). This CDR3 is CASSYSRDTQYF. DNA for the CDR3: TGTGCCAGCAGTTACAGTCGGGATACCCAGTACTTC.

V usage is TRBV7-6 and J usage is TRBJ2-7; 7 positions match TRBD2. Germline V CDR1 and CDR2: SGHVS, FNYEAQ. The CDR3 sequence is 15 residues long. V shed 2 bases and J 0 bases; nucleotides not matched to a gene: 4. The DNA for the CDR3 is TGTGCCAGCAGCTTACGAGCGGGAAGCTCCTACGAGCAGTACTTC. Amino acid sequence: CASSLRAGSSYEQYF.

The chain couples TRBV28 to TRBJ1-5; a weak D match, TRBD1 (6 bases). V lost 6 bases and J 5 bases, leaving 23 bases between the germline ends. Germline V gene sequence: CDR1 MDHEN, CDR2 SYDVKM. The CDR3 has 17 residues. CDR3 nucleotide sequence: TGTGCCAGCAGACTCTCAGTGTATGGGGGGCACTATCAGCCCCAGCATTTT. Protein product: CASRLSVYGGHYQPQHF.

V gene TRBV11-3 combines with J gene TRBJ2-3; 10 bases fit TRBD1. Germline V gene sequence: CDR1 SGHNT, CDR2 YENEEA. The CDR3 spans 16 residues. V was clipped by 5 bases and J by 0 bases; unmatched bases: 5. The CDR3: CASSPRDRGSTDTQYF. CDR3 bases: TGTGCCAGCAGCCCACGGGACAGGGGAAGCACAGATACGCAGTATTTT.

This clonotype was counted between two and nine times. CDR3 sequence (DNA): TGTGCCAGCAGTCCAGACAGGGCGATTTCCTACGAGCAGTACGTC. Amino acids: CASSPDRAISYEQYV. This chain connects TRBV6-2 or TRBV6-3 to TRBJ2-7, with 7 nucleotides matching TRBD1. The ends lost 5 bases at V and 1 base at J; junction bases unmatched: 8. Germline V lookup: CDR1 MNHEY, CDR2 SVGEGT. The CDR3 covers 15 residues.

This clonotype was picked up a small number of times. The chain uses TRBV12-3 or TRBV12-4 and TRBJ2-4; D not certain. Trimming cost V 10 bases and J 0 bases, with 10 bases left between them. This CDR3 spans 13 amino acids. The CDR3 loop is CATESLAKNIQYF. The CDR3 DNA follows: TGTGCCACCGAATCATTAGCCAAAAACATTCAGTACTTC.

This clonotype was observed at least ten times. The CDR3 sequence: CASSSYRGGNTGELFF. The CDR3 nucleotides are TGTGCCAGCAGCTCATATAGGGGCGGTAACACCGGGGAGCTGTTTTTT. The V call is TRBV7-2, the J call TRBJ2-2, with D possibly being TRBD1 (5 bases). The V gene's germline CDR1 is SGHTA and CDR2 FQGNSA. The CDR3 has 16 amino acids. Between the trimmed V and J ends, which lost 4 bases and 2 bases, there was a span of 14 bases.

There are many counts of this clonotype. The chain couples TRBV7-3 to TRBJ2-3; a weak D match, TRBD1 (6 bases). Germline V lookup: CDR1 SGHTA, CDR2 FQGTGA. CDR3 length: 16 amino acids. V lost 2 bases and J 4 bases, leaving 16 bases between the germline ends. CDR3 sequence: CASSLRSGVGADTQYF. The DNA for the CDR3 is TGTGCCAGCAGCTTACGATCAGGGGTTGGAGCAGATACGCAGTATTTT.

V and J are TRBV2 and TRBJ2-2; TRBD2 might be the D (5 bases). The CDR3 is 15 amino acids. Germline CDR1 is SNHLY and CDR2 is FYNNEI. V was clipped by 1 base and J by 2 bases, with 8 bases between them. The DNA for the CDR3 is TGTGCCAGCAGTGAAGGAGCGGCCAACACCGGGGAGCTGTTTTTT. Translated: CASSEGAANTGELFF.

This clonotype was seen repeatedly, ten times or more. This chain connects TRBV7-2 to TRBJ2-3; D gene unclear. The CDR3 consists of 14 residues. Per the germline V gene, CDR1 is SGHTA and CDR2 is FQGNSA. Trimming pared 5 bases from V and 2 bases from J, leaving 11 bases between. CDR3 loop: CASSRRILTDTQYF. The DNA of the CDR3 is TGTGCCAGCAGCCGTAGGATCCTCACAGATACGCAGTATTTT.

This clonotype has more than one count but fewer than ten. The DNA is left out, because the CDR3 cannot be placed on it with certainty; the CDR3 is given as TCRdb lists it. The rearrangement joins TRBV6-1 to TRBJ1-2; TRBD1 was called by the table and not checked on the DNA. The V gene's germline CDR1 is MNHNS and CDR2 SASEGT. Inclusive of both ends, the CDR3 amounts to 23 amino acids. CDR3 amino acids: CASSELVNRLGGYTFGSGTRLNF.

On this clonotype: One junction end does not reproduce the germline sequence, and a read error may be involved. This sequence joins TRBV7-3 and TRBJ2-2; D could derive from TRBD1 or TRBD2 (5 bases each). The CDR3 length is 14 residues. Germline CDR1 SGHTA, CDR2 FQGTGA. CDR3 sequence (DNA): TGTGCCAGAAGCTTAGGACAAAACACCGGGGAGATGTTTTTT. Residues: CARSLGQNTGEMFF.

The chain uses TRBV7-3 and TRBJ2-1, with 13 bases fitting TRBD2. The CDR3 totals 17 residues. Germline V gene data show CDR1 as SGHTA and CDR2 as FQGTGA. V trimming: 5 bases; J trimming: 7 bases; junction bases outside the gene matches: 11. The CDR3 region is CASSPAFGLAGANEQFF. In nucleotides, the CDR3 is TGTGCCAGCAGCCCCGCCTTCGGACTAGCGGGAGCGAATGAGCAGTTCTTC.

V gene TRBV20-1 combines with J gene TRBJ2-1, with a possible D match to TRBD2 (5 bases). CDR3 length: 15 amino acids. In germline, CDR1 is DFQATT, CDR2 SNEGSKA (reference sequence). Between the trimmed V and J ends, which lost 2 bases and 1 base, there was a span of 12 bases. The CDR3 reads CSARYPGRSYNEQFF. CDR3 DNA: TGCAGTGCTAGATATCCGGGAAGGTCCTACAATGAGCAGTTCTTC.

This clonotype came up a few times. The CDR3 DNA reads as TGTGCCAGCAGCCGAATACAGGGGGCAAGCACCGGGGAGCTGTTTTTT. This encodes CASSRIQGASTGELFF. This chain connects TRBV12-3 or TRBV12-4 to TRBJ2-2; 9 bases are a match to TRBD1. The V gene end was trimmed by 6 bases and the J gene end by 4 bases; junction bases not matched to a gene: 9. The CDR3 has 16 residues.

The chain has TRBV5-3 and TRBJ2-7, with 7 bases aligning to TRBD2. TRBV5-3 carries the ORF label, with uncertain function. V shed 8 bases and J 2 bases; nucleotides not matched to a gene: 13. The CDR3 consists of 15 residues. The CDR3 sequence is CASSNPGLPAYEQYV. The CDR3 bases are TGTGCCAGCAGCAACCCGGGACTACCGGCCTACGAGCAGTACGTC.